This entry lists 26 T cell receptor beta chains sequenced from one sample in a study of CD8+ T cells in alopecia areata. Sequencing relied on a cDNA template that was reverse transcribed from extracted RNA. TCRdb's table, derived via immunoSEQ multiplex PCR, lists solely in-frame clones and lacks some. Of around 140,000 clones detected, 85% to 90% appear once; the ten largest clones hold less than 15%. The starting material was CD8+ T cells sorted from blood, obtained at week 0. These receptors originate from a human donor with alopecia areata.

This clone was seen only once. The same CDR3 can be traced to other DNA sequences in this sample. The chain couples TRBV13 to TRBJ1-1; possibly TRBD1 for D (5 bases). Trimming took 3 bases from V and 1 from J, leaving 6 bases between them. Looked up from germline, CDR1 is PRHDT and CDR2 is FYEKMQ (reference sequence). The CDR3 spans 13 residues. CDR3 sequence: CASSLGGNTEAFF. DNA for the CDR3: TGTGCCAGCAGCTTGGGGGGGAACACTGAAGCTTTCTTT.

CDR3 protein: CASRGGAASTDTQYF. CDR3 coding DNA: TGTGCCAGCCGCGGGGGTGCCGCCAGCACAGATACGCAGTATTTT. The chain carries TRBV27 and TRBJ2-3, with 7 bases identical to TRBD2. Losses at the gene ends were 8 bases for V and 0 bases for J; bases not matched to a gene: 8. The germline gives CDR1 MNHEY, CDR2 SMNVEV (reference sequence). The CDR3 spans 15 residues.

This clone was detected a few times. J is TRBJ2-7 and V is TRBV30, with a weak D call TRBD2 (5 bases). The V end was cut by 5 bases, the J end by 6 bases, with 11 bases between. This CDR3 region has 11 residues. The germline CDR1 and CDR2 sequences are GTSNPN and SVGIG (reference sequence). CDR3 in DNA: TGTGCCTGGGGCCAAGGGAGCGAGCAGTACTTC. It translates to CAWGQGSEQYF.

The rearrangement uses TRBV25-1 and TRBJ1-1; D is ambiguous. CDR1 is MGHDK and CDR2 is SYGVNS in the germline V gene. With 5 bases removed from V and 7 bases from J, the gap between germline ends came to 5 bases. The CDR3 is 10 amino acids. CDR3 in DNA: TGTGCCAGCAGTCGAGGTGAAGCTTTCTTT. It specifies CASSRGEAFF.

V usage is TRBV5-1 and J usage is TRBJ1-1; D not certain. V was shortened by 1 base and J by 1 base, with 8 bases between the two germline ends. CDR1 and CDR2 from the germline V gene are SGHRS and YFSETQ. This CDR3 contains 14 residues. CDR3 loop: CASSLTDANTEAFF. The CDR3 DNA reads TGCGCCAGCAGCTTGACTGACGCGAACACTGAAGCTTTCTTT.

This chain uses TRBV13 with TRBJ2-1, with D perhaps TRBD2 (6 bases). This CDR3 spans 15 amino acids. The germline V gene encodes CDR1 PRHDT and CDR2 FYEKMQ (reference sequence). With 0 bases removed from V and 3 bases from J, the gap between germline ends came to 9 bases. CDR3 coding DNA: TGTGCCAGCAGCTTAGGCGGGAGCAACTACAATGAGCAGTTCTTC. As protein: CASSLGGSNYNEQFF.

This clone has a single count. This chain uses TRBV29-1 with TRBJ2-5; D possibly uses TRBD1 or TRBD2 (5 bases each). The J call may be wrong; the DNA end is better matched by TRBJ2-7. CDR3 length equals 16 residues. Germline values: CDR1 SQVTM, CDR2 ANQGSEA. The CDR3 DNA sequence: TGCAGCGTTGAAGAGTTGTCAGCCTCGGGGCCCTACGAGCAGTACTTC. It codes for CSVEELSASGPYEQYF.

J is TRBJ2-3 and V is TRBV30; D possibly uses TRBD1 or TRBD2 (5 bases each). Trimming removed 5 bases at V and 0 bases at J, with 9 bases between. The CDR3 contains 13 residues. CDR1 is GTSNPN and CDR2 is SVGIG in the germline V gene (reference sequence). CDR3 DNA: TGTGCCTGGGGGACCCTCAGCACAGATACGCAGTATTTT. Translating gives CAWGTLSTDTQYF.

This chain uses TRBV30 with TRBJ2-1; 7 bases agree with TRBD2. The ends lost 1 base at V and 0 bases at J; junction bases unmatched: 0. Germline V CDR1 and CDR2: GTSNPN, SVGIG (reference sequence). CDR3 length: 14 amino acids. CDR3 sequence: CAWSERDSYNEQFF. CDR3 nucleotides: TGTGCCTGGAGTGAGCGGGACTCCTACAATGAGCAGTTCTTC. Supplemented by reference TRBV30 and TRBJ2-1, the full variable domain reads SQTIHQWPATLVQPVGSPLSLECTVEGTSNPNLYWYRQAAGRGLQLLFYSVGIGQISSEVPQNLSASRPQDRQFILSSKKLLLSDSGFYLCAWSERDSYNEQFFGPGTRLTVL.

The V call is TRBV4-1, the J call TRBJ2-1; D perhaps matches TRBD1 (5 bases). V lost 1 base and J 5 bases, leaving 9 bases between the germline ends. The CDR3 is 14 amino acids. CDR1 is MGHRA and CDR2 is YSYEKL in the germline V gene. CDR3 sequence (DNA): TGCGCCAGCAGCCAAGCAGGGATCCACAATGAGCAGTTCTTC. Protein sequence: CASSQAGIHNEQFF.

This sequence joins TRBV29-1 and TRBJ1-2; TRBD1 aligns across 12 bases. The trim removed 6 bases at V and 3 bases at J, leaving 8 bases unmatched. Germline V gene sequence: CDR1 SQVTM, CDR2 ANQGSEA. The CDR3 loop spans 15 amino acids. CDR3 nucleotides: TGCAGCGTAGGTTCCGGGACAGGGGGCGACTATGGCTACACCTTC. Encoded protein: CSVGSGTGGDYGYTF.

This chain uses TRBV7-6 with TRBJ2-7, with TRBD2 matching over 10 bases. The germline gives CDR1 SGHVS, CDR2 FNYEAQ. This CDR3 has 17 residues. Losses at the gene ends were 5 bases for V and 6 bases for J; bases not matched to a gene: 16. CDR3 region: CASSAGAVASGSFEQYF. Here the CDR3 DNA reads TGTGCCAGCAGCGCCGGAGCGGTGGCTAGCGGGAGCTTCGAGCAGTACTTC.

The gene calls are TRBV7-9 and TRBJ2-3; 9 nucleotides agree with TRBD2. Trimming removed 7 bases from V and 2 bases from J; junction bases left unmatched: 7. The CDR3 consists of 15 residues. Per the germline V gene, CDR1 is SEHNR and CDR2 is FQNEAQ (reference sequence). The CDR3: CASTQAGGPTDTQYF. CDR3 nucleotide sequence: TGTGCCAGCACCCAGGCGGGGGGGCCCACAGATACGCAGTATTTT.

The V and J genes are TRBV9 and TRBJ2-7; TRBD1 aligns across 8 bases. Germline V gene lookup returns CDR1 SGDLS and CDR2 YYNGEE. Trimming cost V 2 bases and J 6 bases; bases outside gene matches: 1. This CDR3 region has 12 residues. DNA of the CDR3: TGTGCCAGCAGCGTGACAGGGGCCGAGCAGTACTTC. Encoded protein: CASSVTGAEQYF.

J is TRBJ2-3 and V is TRBV2, with TRBD1 matching over 7 bases. The trim removed 11 bases at V and 3 bases at J, leaving 14 bases unmatched. The V gene's germline CDR1 is SNHLY and CDR2 FYNNEI. This CDR3 has 15 amino acids. The CDR3 protein is CAGQFTGVGTDTQYF. In nucleotides, the CDR3 is TGTGCCGGACAGTTTACAGGGGTTGGAACAGATACGCAGTATTTT. The entire variable domain, with the rest obtained from reference TRBV2 and TRBJ2-3, is as follows: EPEVTQTPSHQVTQMGQEVILRCVPISNHLYFYWYRQILGQKVEFLVSFYNNEISEKSEIFDDQFSVERPDGSNFTLKIRSTKLEDSAMYFCAGQFTGVGTDTQYFGPGTRLTVL.

The chain recombines TRBV27 with TRBJ2-3; TRBD2 aligns across 11 bases. Germline CDR1 reads MNHEY; CDR2 reads SMNVEV (reference sequence). V dropped 5 bases and J dropped 3; count of bases not matched to a gene: 7. The CDR3 length is 16 residues. The CDR3 here is CASSVLSGGGTDTQYF. In DNA, the CDR3 is TGTGCCAGCAGTGTCCTTAGCGGGGGGGGTACAGATACGCAGTATTTT.

This rearrangement joins TRBV7-9 to TRBJ2-7; D is tentatively TRBD1 or TRBD2 (5 bases each). V was shortened by 4 bases and J by 5 bases, with 18 bases between the two germline ends. The CDR3 is 15 amino acids. The V gene's germline CDR1 is SEHNR and CDR2 FQNEAQ (reference sequence). Written as DNA, the CDR3 is TGTGCCAGCAGCTCGTCGTGGGCGGTGGGGGACGAGCAGTACTTC. As protein: CASSSSWAVGDEQYF.

This clone was counted only a few times. V and J are TRBV4-1 and TRBJ2-7, with a tentative D call TRBD1 (6 bases). Trimming took 2 bases from V and 3 from J, leaving 11 bases between them. The V gene's germline CDR1 is MGHRA and CDR2 YSYEKL. The CDR3 is 14 residues long. CDR3 DNA sequence: TGCGCCAGCAGCCAACCGGACAGAAACTACGAGCAGTACTTC. It is translated as CASSQPDRNYEQYF.

The chain combines TRBV27 with TRBJ2-7, with 8 bases lining up with TRBD1. CDR3 length: 17 residues. V gave up 5 bases and J gave up 4 bases; unmatched junction bases: 16. Per germline, CDR1 MNHEY and CDR2 SMNVEV (reference sequence). This CDR3 is CASSPRDRSTTGYEQYF. The DNA for the CDR3 is TGTGCCAGCAGTCCCCGGGACAGGTCGACTACTGGGTACGAGCAGTACTTC.

The rearrangement joins TRBV5-8 to TRBJ1-3; D is undetermined. The CDR3 consists of 14 residues. The germline V gene encodes CDR1 SGHTS and CDR2 YDEGEE. V dropped 2 bases and J dropped 0 bases, with 6 bases sitting between them. This CDR3 is CASSFSFSGNTIYF. CDR3 DNA: TGTGCCAGCAGCTTCTCCTTCTCTGGAAACACCATATATTTT.

This clone has a single count. The chain combines TRBV6-6 with TRBJ2-2; 9 bases are a match to TRBD2. CDR1 and CDR2 from the germline V gene are MNHNY and SVGAGI (reference sequence). The CDR3 is 16 amino acids. The V and J ends lost 5 bases and 5 bases, in that order; junction bases with no gene match: 9. The CDR3 coding sequence is TGTGCCAGCAGTCAAATAGCGGGAGCGCATACCGGGGAGCTGTTTTTT. Translating gives CASSQIAGAHTGELFF.

In this sample, this clone turned up once. The chain recombines TRBV7-2 with TRBJ1-2; TRBD1 matches at 7 bases. After removal of 1 base from V and 0 bases from J, the junction contained 8 bases not matched to a gene. CDR1 SGHTA and CDR2 FQGNSA come from the germline V gene. The CDR3 length is 17 residues. The CDR3: CASSLEGQMPTNYGYTF. The CDR3 DNA follows: TGTGCCAGCAGCTTAGAGGGACAGATGCCGACTAACTATGGCTACACCTTC.

The rearrangement joins TRBV5-4 to TRBJ2-4, with a tentative D call TRBD2 (6 bases). The CDR3 spans 16 residues. The ends were cut back, 4 bases at V and 0 bases at J, with 14 bases in the middle. The germline V gene encodes CDR1 SGHNT and CDR2 YYREEE (reference sequence). The chain's CDR3 is CASSTLRGLAKNIQYF. The CDR3 nucleotides read TGTGCCAGCAGCACGTTACGGGGACTAGCCAAAAACATTCAGTACTTC.

The table lists this clone with a count of one. DNA for the CDR3: TGTGCCAGCAGCTGGGGACAGGAATACAATGAGCAGTTCTTC. Translating it yields CASSWGQEYNEQFF. The genes are TRBV11-1 and TRBJ2-1; 8 nucleotides agree with TRBD1. Germline V gene lookup returns CDR1 SGHAT and CDR2 FQDESV (reference sequence). After removal of 4 bases from V and 4 bases from J, the junction contained 3 bases not matched to a gene. This CDR3 is built from 14 residues.

The chain combines TRBV27 with TRBJ1-2; the match to TRBD1 covers 7 bases. The V segment lost 0 bases and the J segment 8 bases; nucleotides outside the gene matches: 9. In germline, CDR1 is MNHEY, CDR2 SMNVEV (reference sequence). CDR3 length equals 15 residues. CDR3 DNA: TGTGCCAGCAGTTTATCGCCCGACAGGGCGGACGGCTACACCTTC. Translation: CASSLSPDRADGYTF.

This chain uses TRBV6-6 with TRBJ2-2; the match to TRBD2 covers 7 bases. V shed 4 bases and J 6 bases; nucleotides not matched to a gene: 11. The CDR3 loop spans 16 amino acids. CDR1 and CDR2 from the germline V gene are MNHNY and SVGAGI (reference sequence). CDR3 loop: CASSWTGTISPGELFF. DNA for the CDR3: TGTGCCAGCAGTTGGACCGGGACTATTTCACCCGGGGAGCTGTTTTTT.